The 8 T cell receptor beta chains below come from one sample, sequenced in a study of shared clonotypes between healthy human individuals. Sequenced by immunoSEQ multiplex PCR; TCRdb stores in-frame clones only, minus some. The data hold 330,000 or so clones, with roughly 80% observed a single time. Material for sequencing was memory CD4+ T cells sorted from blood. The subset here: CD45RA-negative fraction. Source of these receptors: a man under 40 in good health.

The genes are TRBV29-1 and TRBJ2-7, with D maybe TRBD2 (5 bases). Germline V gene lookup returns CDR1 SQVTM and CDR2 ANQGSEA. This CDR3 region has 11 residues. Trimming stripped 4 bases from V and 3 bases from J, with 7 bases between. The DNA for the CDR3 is TGCAGCGTTGTACGGGACTACGAGCAGTACTTC. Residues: CSVVRDYEQYF.

This CDR3 reads CASSLIRASSGNTIYF. Here the CDR3 DNA reads TGTGCCAGCAGCCTTATAAGGGCGAGCTCTGGAAACACCATATATTTT. The rearrangement joins TRBV16 to TRBJ1-3; D is uncertain. Looked up from germline, CDR1 is KGHSY and CDR2 is FQNENV. The ends were cut back, 4 bases at V and 0 bases at J, with 13 bases in the middle. The CDR3 length is 16 residues.

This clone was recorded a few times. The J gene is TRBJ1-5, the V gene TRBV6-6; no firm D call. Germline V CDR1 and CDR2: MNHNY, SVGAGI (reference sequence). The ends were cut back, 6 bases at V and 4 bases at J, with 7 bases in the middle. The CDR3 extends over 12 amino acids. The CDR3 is CASSRRNQPQHF. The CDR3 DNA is TGTGCCAGCAGCCGGAGGAATCAGCCCCAGCATTTT.

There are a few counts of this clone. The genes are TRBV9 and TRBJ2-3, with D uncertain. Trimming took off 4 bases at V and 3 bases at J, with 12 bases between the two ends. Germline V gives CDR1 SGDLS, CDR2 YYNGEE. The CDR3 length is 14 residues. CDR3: CASSLNLRTDTQYF. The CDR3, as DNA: TGTGCCAGCAGCCTGAACCTTAGGACAGATACGCAGTATTTT.

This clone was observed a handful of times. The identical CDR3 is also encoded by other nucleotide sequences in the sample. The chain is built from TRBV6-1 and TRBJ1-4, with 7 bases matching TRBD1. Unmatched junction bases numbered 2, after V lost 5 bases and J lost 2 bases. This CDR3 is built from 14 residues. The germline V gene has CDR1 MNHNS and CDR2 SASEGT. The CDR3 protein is CASSQGGTNEKLFF. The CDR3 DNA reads TGTGCCAGCAGTCAGGGGGGGACTAATGAAAAACTGTTTTTT.

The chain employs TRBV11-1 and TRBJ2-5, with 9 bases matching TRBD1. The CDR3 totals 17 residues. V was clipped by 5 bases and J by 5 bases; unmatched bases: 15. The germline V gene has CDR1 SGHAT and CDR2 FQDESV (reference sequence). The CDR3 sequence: CASSTKRTGGVLETQYF. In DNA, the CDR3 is TGTGCCAGCAGCACTAAGAGAACAGGGGGCGTTCTCGAGACCCAGTACTTC.

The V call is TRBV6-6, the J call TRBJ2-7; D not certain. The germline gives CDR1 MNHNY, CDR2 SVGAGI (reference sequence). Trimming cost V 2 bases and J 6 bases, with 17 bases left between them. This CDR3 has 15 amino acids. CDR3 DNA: TGTGCCAGCAGTTACGGAACCTCAACCCTCGGCGAGCAGTACTTC. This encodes CASSYGTSTLGEQYF.

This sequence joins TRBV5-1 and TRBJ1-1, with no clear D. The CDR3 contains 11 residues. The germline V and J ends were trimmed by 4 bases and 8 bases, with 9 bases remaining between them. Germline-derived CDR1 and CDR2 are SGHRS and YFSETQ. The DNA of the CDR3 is TGCGCCAGCAGCCATCGGAGCGAAGCTTTCTTT. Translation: CASSHRSEAFF.